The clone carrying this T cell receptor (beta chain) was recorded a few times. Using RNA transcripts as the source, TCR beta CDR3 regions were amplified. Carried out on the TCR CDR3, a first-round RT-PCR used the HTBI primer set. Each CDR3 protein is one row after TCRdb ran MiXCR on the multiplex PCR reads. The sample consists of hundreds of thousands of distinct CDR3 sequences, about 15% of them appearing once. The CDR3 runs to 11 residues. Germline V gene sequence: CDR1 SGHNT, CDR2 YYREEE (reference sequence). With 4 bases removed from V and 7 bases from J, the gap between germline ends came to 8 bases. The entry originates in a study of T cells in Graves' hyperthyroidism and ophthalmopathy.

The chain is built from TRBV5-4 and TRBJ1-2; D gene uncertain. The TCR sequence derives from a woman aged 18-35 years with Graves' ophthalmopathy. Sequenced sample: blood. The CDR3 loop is CASSEGFGYTF. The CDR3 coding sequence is TGTGCCAGCAGCGAAGGGTTTGGCTACACCTTC. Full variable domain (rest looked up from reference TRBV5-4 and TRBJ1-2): ETGVTQSPTHLIKTRGQQVTLRCSSQSGHNTVSWYQQALGQGPQFIFQYYREEENGRGNFPPRFSGLQFPNYSSELNVNALELDDSALYLCASSEGFGYTFGSGTRLTVV.